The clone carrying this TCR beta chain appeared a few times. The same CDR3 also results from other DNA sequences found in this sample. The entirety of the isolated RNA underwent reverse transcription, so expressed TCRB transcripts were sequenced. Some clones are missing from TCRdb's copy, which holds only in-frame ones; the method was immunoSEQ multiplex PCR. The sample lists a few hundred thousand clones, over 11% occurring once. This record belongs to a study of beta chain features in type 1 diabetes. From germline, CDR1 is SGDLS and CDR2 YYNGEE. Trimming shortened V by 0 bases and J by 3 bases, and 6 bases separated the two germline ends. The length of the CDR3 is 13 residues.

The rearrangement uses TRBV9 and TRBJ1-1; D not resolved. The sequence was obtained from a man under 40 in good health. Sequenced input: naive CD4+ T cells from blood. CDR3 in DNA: TGTGCCAGCAGCGTAGCTGGGGACACTGAAGCTTTCTTT. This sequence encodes CASSVAGDTEAFF. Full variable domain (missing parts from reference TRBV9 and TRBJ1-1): DSGVTQTPKHLITATGQRVTLRCSPRSGDLSVYWYQQSLDQGLQFLIQYYNGEERAKGNILERFSAQQFPDLHSELNLSSLELGDSALYFCASSVAGDTEAFFGQGTRLTVV.